This is a list of T cell receptor beta chains from one sample in a study of read filtering for tumor transcriptome and immune sequencing. TCRdb re-derived calls from the reads in MiXCR, one entry per CDR3 protein. This repertoire shows 100,000 to 150,000 distinct CDR3 sequences, about 13% found once; its top ten account for approximately 8%. The sequencing input was a population of CD138-negative cells sorted from bone marrow. The receptors stem from a donor over 35 with multiple myeloma. CDR3s include the opening cysteine and the closing phenylalanine or tryptophan. A D gene is named only where the DNA matches it firmly. Clone size is not always given. Where it is, it says once, few, many or a class for expanded clones.

>TRBV29-1|TRBJ2-3|NA|many
CSVEGARGFTDTQYF
TGCAGCGTTGAGGGGGCGCGGGGATTCACAGATACGCAGTATTTT
>TRBV12-3/TRBV12-4|TRBJ1-2|NA|many
CASRLGYGYTF
TGTGCCAGCAGATTGGGTTATGGCTACACCTTC
>TRBV7-3|TRBJ2-7|TRBD1|many
CASSKNRGPSYEQYF
TGTGCCAGCAGCAAAAACAGGGGGCCTTCCTACGAGCAGTACTTC
>TRBV9|TRBJ2-2|NA|NA
CASSVGNPTGELFF
TGTGCCAGCAGCGTAGGAAACCCCACCGGGGAGCTGTTTTTT
>TRBV6-5|TRBJ2-1|TRBD2|many
CASSYSSLAGVWNEQFF
TGTGCCAGCAGTTACAGTTCCCTAGCGGGAGTTTGGAATGAGCAGTTCTTC
>TRBV7-9|TRBJ2-1|NA|many
CASSLGDLAFSSYNEQFF
TGTGCCAGCAGCTTAGGTGACTTGGCGTTTAGCTCCTACAATGAGCAGTTCTTC
>TRBV10-1|TRBJ2-7|NA|many
CASSVGDLRSYEQYF
TGCGCCAGCAGTGTAGGGGACCTGAGATCCTACGAGCAGTACTTC
>TRBV2|TRBJ2-7|TRBD1|many
CASTRQGVTYEQYF
TGTGCCAGCACCCGACAGGGGGTGACCTACGAGCAGTACTTC
>TRBV12-5|TRBJ1-1|NA|many
CASGTGLTTEAFF
TGTGCTAGTGGCACAGGGTTAACCACTGAAGCTTTCTTT
>TRBV7-3|TRBJ2-2|NA|few
CASSPGTTGELFF
TGTGCCAGCAGCCCGGGGACCACCGGGGAGCTGTTTTTT
>TRBV5-1|TRBJ2-2|NA|many
CASSTSEGNTGELFF
TGCGCCAGCAGCACAAGCGAGGGGAACACCGGGGAGCTGTTTTTT
>TRBV6-1|TRBJ1-5|NA|few
CASSQGRAQPQHF
TGTGCCAGCAGCCAGGGCCGGGCTCAGCCCCAGCATTTT
>TRBV5-1|TRBJ2-2|NA|many
CASSLASGMLNTGELFF
TGCGCCAGCAGCTTGGCCAGCGGTATGTTGAACACCGGGGAGCTGTTTTTT
>TRBV18|TRBJ2-7|TRBD2|NA
CASSKGAGGPSYEQYF
TGTGCCAGCTCAAAAGGAGCGGGAGGGCCCTCCTACGAGCAGTACTTC
>TRBV4-1|TRBJ2-5|NA|many
CASSQQGGGQTQYF
TGCGCCAGCAGCCAACAAGGAGGGGGACAGACCCAGTACTTC
>TRBV24-1|TRBJ1-1|NA|many
CATSDSGGPEAFF
TGTGCCACCAGTGATAGCGGAGGGCCTGAAGCTTTCTTT
>TRBV19|TRBJ1-5|NA|NA
CASTEVGQPQHF
TGTGCCAGTACTGAAGTAGGTCAGCCCCAGCATTTT
>TRBV20-1|TRBJ1-3|TRBD1|few
CSAPNPGQGSGNTIYF
TGCAGTGCTCCTAACCCGGGACAGGGGTCTGGAAACACCATATATTTT
>TRBV7-9|TRBJ2-3|NA|NA
CASSLSPREDSSTDTQYF
TGTGCCAGCAGCTTATCCCCGAGGGAGGATTCTAGCACAGATACGCAGTATTTT
>TRBV5-1|TRBJ2-6|TRBD1|many
CASSARDSKSSGANVLTF
TGCGCCAGCAGCGCCAGGGACAGTAAGAGCTCTGGGGCCAACGTCCTGACTTTC
>TRBV7-3|TRBJ2-1|NA|many
CASSLALDRGYNEQFF
TGTGCCAGCAGCTTAGCACTGGATAGGGGATACAATGAGCAGTTCTTC
>TRBV6-2/TRBV6-3|TRBJ2-1|NA|many
CASSQSESVEQFF
TGTGCCAGCAGTCAATCGGAAAGTGTCGAGCAGTTCTTC
>TRBV10-3|TRBJ1-5|TRBD1|many
CAIKAQGAWQPQHF
TGTGCCATCAAGGCCCAGGGGGCCTGGCAGCCCCAGCATTTT
>TRBV15|TRBJ2-2|TRBD2|few
CATSMVAGGFTGELFF
TGTGCCACCAGCATGGTGGCGGGAGGTTTCACCGGGGAGCTGTTTTTT
>TRBV11-2|TRBJ2-1|NA|many
CASSLGLSIPYNEQFF
TGTGCCAGCAGCTTAGGTCTTAGCATCCCCTACAATGAGCAGTTCTTC
>TRBV4-2|TRBJ2-3|NA|many
CASSQETFFTRDTQYF
TGTGCCAGCAGCCAAGAAACTTTTTTCACTCGAGATACGCAGTATTTT
>TRBV27|TRBJ2-2|TRBD2|many
CASSLGWGLAAQPGGELFF
TGTGCCAGCAGTTTAGGGTGGGGACTAGCGGCACAGCCGGGGGGGGAGCTGTTTTTT
>TRBV18|TRBJ2-7|TRBD1|few
CASSPGNRGLYEQYF
TGTGCCAGCTCACCAGGGAACAGGGGGCTCTACGAGCAATACTTC
>TRBV6-6|TRBJ2-2|TRBD2|many
CATTGTSQANTGELFF
TGTGCCACCACCGGGACTAGCCAGGCGAACACCGGGGAGCTGTTTTTT
>TRBV7-2|TRBJ2-2|TRBD2|many
CASSFRGRAPNTGELFF
TGTGCCAGCAGCTTCCGAGGGAGGGCCCCGAACACCGGGGAGCTGTTTTTT
>TRBV20-1|TRBJ2-3|NA|NA
CSARDWSPVGSTDTQYF
TGCAGTGCTAGAGATTGGTCTCCGGTCGGTAGCACAGATACGCAGTATTTT
>TRBV3-1|TRBJ1-1|NA|many
CASSQGTEAFF
TGTGCCAGCAGTCAGGGTACTGAAGCTTTCTTT
>TRBV20-1|TRBJ2-1|TRBD2|many
CSAQKREGHNEQFF
TGCAGTGCTCAAAAGCGGGAGGGGCACAATGAGCAGTTCTTC
>TRBV19|TRBJ2-1|TRBD1|many
CASSVQGKYNEQFF
TGTGCCAGTAGTGTACAGGGGAAATACAATGAGCAGTTCTTC